Listed below are T cell receptor beta chains from one sample, sequenced in a study of CD8 T cells in Susac syndrome. TCRdb reanalysed the immunoSEQ multiplex PCR reads using MiXCR and keeps one entry per CDR3 protein. Here the sample spans 150,000 to 200,000 distinct CDR3 sequences, approximately 96% being singletons. The sample comprised CD4+ T cells from PBMCs. The receptors shown here come from a human donor in good health. CDR3s leave out the opening cysteine and the closing phenylalanine or tryptophan. Rows give clone size only sometimes, using once, few, many, or a class for an expanded clone.

TRBV29-1,-,SVGAGGNQPQH
TRBV15,-,ATSRDLAQVAGYT
TRBV7-9,-,ASSLASIRAGGYT
TRBV6-1,-,ASSETPGTGRTGELF
TRBV15,-,ATSRARASYEQY
TRBV20-1,-,SARRAGTEAF
TRBV3-1,-,ASSRKQGNTEAF
TRBV3-1,-,ASSQEVRRGHTSSH
TRBV7-3,-,ASSSQGQGNTEAF
TRBV29-1,-,SVGSGGTQY
TRBV29-1,-,SAERGVNEKLF
TRBV6-6,-,ASSHPAGYNEQF
TRBV13,once,ASSRRQTTGANVLT
TRBV4-2,-,ASSLGLALTGELF
TRBV19,-,ASSIDALMETQY
TRBV25-1,-,ASSGSGTGIAYEQY
TRBV10-3,-,AITPGRVNTEAF
TRBV20-1,-,SASSTGGAEQF
TRBV30,-,AWSEEFMNTEAF
TRBV20-1,-,SAGEDRDNEQF
TRBV20-1,-,SARTSGVYNEQF
TRBV5-1,-,ASSLDVVNEQF
TRBV29-1,-,SVSGSGTERNTQY
TRBV7-9,-,ASSLGMGVSYEQY
TRBV30,-,AWSGGTSSPLH
TRBV18,-,ASSPPDQTNEKLF
TRBV7-3,-,ASSTKSSDEQF
TRBV29-1,-,SVVSGARSFSTDTQY
TRBV6-2/TRBV6-3,-,ASSPGTGINEQY
TRBV25-1,once,ASTSGGPNTQY
TRBV18,-,ASSPTGTDTQY
TRBV6-6,-,ASTPQGPSFGPLH
TRBV5-1,-,ASSSSGQGGGEQF
TRBV7-2,-,ASSLTGGSEQF
TRBV30,-,AWNGHPVRNEQF
TRBV7-9,-,ASQLGDFSFSYEQY
TRBV29-1,-,SVVSYSEAQY
TRBV12-3/TRBV12-4,-,ASRWGPSSYEQY
TRBV12-3/TRBV12-4,-,ASSGASNQPQH
TRBV15,once,ATSRRGSGGQGETQY
TRBV27,-,ASSLDRGQETQY
TRBV2,-,ASSEAPAGISPLH
TRBV4-2,-,ASSQVWDTAETQY
TRBV28,once,ASSDGSQWGNEQF
TRBV6-6,-,ASSLDRGENEQF
TRBV7-2,once,ASSLDFGEQY
TRBV3-1,-,ASSAPGRNTGELF
TRBV7-8,-,ASTGTANSPLH
TRBV7-2,-,ASSEGGSGLPRTDTQY
TRBV29-1,-,SVEGGNTIY
TRBV7-3,-,ASSPFGQGIHEQF
TRBV28,-,ASSLGQPDTGELF
TRBV7-2,-,ASSLALEDGYT